A selection of T cell receptor beta chains follows, all from one sample in a study of blood T cell repertoires in COVID-19. Sequencing used immunoSEQ multiplex PCR; TCRdb keeps in-frame clones, though not all of them. The sample has approximately 100,000 clones, 85% to 90% seen once. The source material was peripheral blood. Receptors were obtained from a woman older than 75 with acute or convalescent COVID-19. Each CDR3 is given with its conserved first and last residue. D genes are given only for firm matches. Clone sizes are given selectively: once, few, many, or a class where the clone is expanded.

d_gene	j_gene	abundance	v_gene	CDR3nt	CDR3aa
NA	TRBJ2-5	NA	TRBV2	TGTGCCAGCAGTCCCCCTGCTAGCGACGGGTACCAAGAGACCCAGTACTTC	CASSPPASDGYQETQYF
NA	TRBJ2-7	NA	TRBV25-1	TGTGCCAGCAGTGACAGGCCCTACGAGCAGTACTTC	CASSDRPYEQYF
NA	TRBJ2-5	NA	TRBV28	TGTGCCAGCAGTTTAGGGACATACCAAGAGACCCAGTACTTC	CASSLGTYQETQYF
TRBD1	TRBJ1-2	NA	TRBV27	TGTGCCAGCAGTTTGACAGGGGGGCCCAATGGCTACACCTTC	CASSLTGGPNGYTF
NA	TRBJ1-2	NA	TRBV7-2	TGTGCCAGCAGCTTAGCCGGGGACTGGGCTTCGGGCTACACCTTC	CASSLAGDWASGYTF
NA	TRBJ1-4	NA	TRBV7-8	TGTGCCAGCAGCTTAGGGTCAGTGGCGGGGCTGGGCGAAAAACTGTTTTTT	CASSLGSVAGLGEKLFF
NA	TRBJ2-2	NA	TRBV10-2	TGCGCCAGCTCCGGGACAATGAACACCGGGGAGCTGTTTTTT	CASSGTMNTGELFF
NA	TRBJ1-4	once	TRBV5-6	TGTGCCAGCAGCTTGATCTGGTCAGGGAGGGATGAAAAACTGTTTTTT	CASSLIWSGRDEKLFF
NA	TRBJ1-2	NA	TRBV5-5	TGTGCCAGCAGCTTGTATCAATGGACAGTGAACTTGGTCTATGGCTACACCTTC	CASSLYQWTVNLVYGYTF
NA	TRBJ1-1	NA	TRBV5-1	TGCGCCAGCAGTTTGGGCCAGATGAACACTGAAGCTTTCTTT	CASSLGQMNTEAFF
NA	TRBJ2-7	few	TRBV2	TGTGCCAGCAGTCGGGACGGGAGCTACGAGCAGTACTTC	CASSRDGSYEQYF